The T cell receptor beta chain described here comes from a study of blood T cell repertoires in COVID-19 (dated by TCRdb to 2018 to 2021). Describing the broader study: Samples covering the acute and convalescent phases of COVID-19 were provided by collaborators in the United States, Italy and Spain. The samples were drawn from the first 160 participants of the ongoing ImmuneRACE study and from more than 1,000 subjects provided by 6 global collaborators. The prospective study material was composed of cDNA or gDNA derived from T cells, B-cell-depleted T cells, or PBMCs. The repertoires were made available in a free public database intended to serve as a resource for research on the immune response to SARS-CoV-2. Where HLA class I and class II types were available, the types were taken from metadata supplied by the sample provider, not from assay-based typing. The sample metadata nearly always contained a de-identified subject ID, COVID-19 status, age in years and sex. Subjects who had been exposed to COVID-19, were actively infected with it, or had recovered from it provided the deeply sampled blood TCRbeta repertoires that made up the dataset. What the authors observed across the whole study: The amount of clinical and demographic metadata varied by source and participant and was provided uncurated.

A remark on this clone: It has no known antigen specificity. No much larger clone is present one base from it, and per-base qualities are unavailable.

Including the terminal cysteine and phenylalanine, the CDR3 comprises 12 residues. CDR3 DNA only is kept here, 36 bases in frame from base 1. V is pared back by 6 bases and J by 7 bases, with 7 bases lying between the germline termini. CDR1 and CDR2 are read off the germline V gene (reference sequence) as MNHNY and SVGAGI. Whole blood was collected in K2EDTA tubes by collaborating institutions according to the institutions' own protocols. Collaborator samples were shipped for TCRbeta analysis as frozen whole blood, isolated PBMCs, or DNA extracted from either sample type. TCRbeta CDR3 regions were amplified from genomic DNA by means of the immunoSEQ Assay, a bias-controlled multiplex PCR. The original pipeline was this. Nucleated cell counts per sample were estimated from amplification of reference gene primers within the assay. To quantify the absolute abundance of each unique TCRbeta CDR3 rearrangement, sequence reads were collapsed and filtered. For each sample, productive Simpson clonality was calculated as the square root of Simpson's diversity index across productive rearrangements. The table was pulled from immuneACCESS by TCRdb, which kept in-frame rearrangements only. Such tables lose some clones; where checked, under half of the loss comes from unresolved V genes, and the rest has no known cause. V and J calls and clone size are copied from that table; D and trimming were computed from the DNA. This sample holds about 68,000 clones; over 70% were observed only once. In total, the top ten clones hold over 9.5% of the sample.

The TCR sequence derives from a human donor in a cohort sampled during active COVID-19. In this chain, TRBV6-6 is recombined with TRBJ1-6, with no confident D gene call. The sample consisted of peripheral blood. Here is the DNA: TGTGCCAGCAGGTCCCCGAATTCACCCCTCCACTTT. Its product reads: CASRSPNSPLHF.